This TCR beta chain was recovered during a study of CD8+ T cells in alopecia areata. Across the study: Treated patients received severity scores based on the percentage of scalp area affected. Points from the study as a whole: Alphabeta T cells residing in normal skin are also sequenced in scalp samples. Lesional scalp, especially alopecia totalis/universalis, showed higher clonality than normal scalp.

The CDR3 totals 13 residues. Germline CDR1 reads SEHNR; CDR2 reads FQNEAQ (reference sequence). V lost 4 bases and J lost 0, with 7 bases in between. There are a few counts of this clone. Its specificity is not known. The sequencing template was cDNA reverse transcribed from extracted RNA. Using immunoSEQ multiplex PCR, the repertoire was profiled, and TCRdb retains in-frame clones only, with some absent. The sample contains fewer than 250,000 clones, 50% to 60% of which appear only once. Treatment noted: oral pan-JAK inhibitor, 5-10 mg twice daily. The authors sorted CD4+ and CD8+ T cells from PBMCs. The source of this sequence is a human donor with alopecia areata. The chain carries TRBV7-9 and TRBJ2-7, with D tentatively TRBD1 or TRBD2 (5 bases each). The sample here was CD4+ T cells sorted from blood, taken at week 4, from a patient treated with tofacitinib. In DNA, the CDR3 is TGTGCCAGCAGCTCCGGGGCCTCCTACGAGCAGTACTTC. Translation gives CASSSGASYEQYF.